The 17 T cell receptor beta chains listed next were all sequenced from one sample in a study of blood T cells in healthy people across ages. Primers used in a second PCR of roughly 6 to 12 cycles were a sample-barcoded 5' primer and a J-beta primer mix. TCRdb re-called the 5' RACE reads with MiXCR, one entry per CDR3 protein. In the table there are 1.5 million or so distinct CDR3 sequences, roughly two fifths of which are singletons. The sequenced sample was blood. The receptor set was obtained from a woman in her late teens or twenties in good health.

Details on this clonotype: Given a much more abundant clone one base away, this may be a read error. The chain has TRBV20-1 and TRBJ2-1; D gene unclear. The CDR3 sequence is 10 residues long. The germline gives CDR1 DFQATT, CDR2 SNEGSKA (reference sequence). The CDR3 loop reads CIARDNEQFF. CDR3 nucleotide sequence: TGCATTGCTAGGGACAATGAGCAGTTCTTC.

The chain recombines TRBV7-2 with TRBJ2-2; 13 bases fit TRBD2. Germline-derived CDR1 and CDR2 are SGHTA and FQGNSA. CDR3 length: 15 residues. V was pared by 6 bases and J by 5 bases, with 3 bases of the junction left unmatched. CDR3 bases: TGTGCCAGCAGGAGGGGACTAGCGGGGACCGGGGAGCTGTTTTTT. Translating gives CASRRGLAGTGELFF. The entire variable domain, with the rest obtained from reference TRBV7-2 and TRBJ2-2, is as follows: GAGVSQSPSNKVTEKGKDVELRCDPISGHTALYWYRQSLGQGLEFLIYFQGNSAPDKSGLPSDRFSAERTGGSVSTLTIQRTQQEDSAVYLCASRRGLAGTGELFFGEGSRLTVL.

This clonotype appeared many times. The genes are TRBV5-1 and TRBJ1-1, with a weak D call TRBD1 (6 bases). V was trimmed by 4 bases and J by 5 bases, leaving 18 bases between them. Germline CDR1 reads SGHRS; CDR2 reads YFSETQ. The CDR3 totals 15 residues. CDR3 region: CASSQHRGGRTEAFF. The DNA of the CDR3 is TGCGCCAGCAGCCAACACCGGGGGGGGCGTACTGAAGCTTTCTTT.

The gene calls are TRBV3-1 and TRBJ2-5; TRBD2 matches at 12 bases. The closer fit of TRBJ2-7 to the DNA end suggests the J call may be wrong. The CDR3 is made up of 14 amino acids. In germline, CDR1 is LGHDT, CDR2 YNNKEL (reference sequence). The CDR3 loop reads CASSPMTSGSEQYF. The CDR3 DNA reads TGTGCCAGCAGCCCTATGACTAGCGGGAGCGAGCAGTACTTC.

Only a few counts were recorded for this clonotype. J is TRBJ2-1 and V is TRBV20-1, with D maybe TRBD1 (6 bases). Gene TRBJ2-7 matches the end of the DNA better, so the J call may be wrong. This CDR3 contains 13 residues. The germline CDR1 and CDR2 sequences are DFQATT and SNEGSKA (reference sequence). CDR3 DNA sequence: TGCAGTGCTAAGGGACACCTCTACAATGAGCAGTACTTC. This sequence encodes CSAKGHLYNEQYF.

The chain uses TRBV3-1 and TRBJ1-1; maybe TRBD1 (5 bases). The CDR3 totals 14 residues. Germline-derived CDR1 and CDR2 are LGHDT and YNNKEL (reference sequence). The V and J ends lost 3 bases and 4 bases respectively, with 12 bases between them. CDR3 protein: CASSHDAGGTEAFF. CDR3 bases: TGTGCCAGCAGCCATGATGCGGGGGGCACTGAAGCTTTCTTT.

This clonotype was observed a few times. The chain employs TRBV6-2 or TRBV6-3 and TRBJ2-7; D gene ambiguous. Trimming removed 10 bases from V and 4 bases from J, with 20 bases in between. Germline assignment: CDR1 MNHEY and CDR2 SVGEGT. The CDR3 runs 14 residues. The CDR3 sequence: CATSNSLGVYEQYF. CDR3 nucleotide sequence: TGTGCCACTTCAAATTCCCTCGGTGTTTACGAGCAGTACTTC.

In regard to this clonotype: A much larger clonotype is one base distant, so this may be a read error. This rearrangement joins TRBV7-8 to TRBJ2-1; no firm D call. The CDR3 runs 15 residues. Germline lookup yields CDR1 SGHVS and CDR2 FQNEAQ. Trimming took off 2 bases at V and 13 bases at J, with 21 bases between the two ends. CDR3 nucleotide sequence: TGTGCCAGCAGCTTATCCCGGACCATCGCTGAGACCCAGTTCTTC. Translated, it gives CASSLSRTIAETQFF. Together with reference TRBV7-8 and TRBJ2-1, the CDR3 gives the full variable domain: GAGVSQSPRYKVAKRGQDVALRCDPISGHVSLFWYQQALGQGPEFLTYFQNEAQLDKSGLPSDRFFAERPEGSVSTLKIQRTQQEDSAVYLCASSLSRTIAETQFFGPGTRLTVL.

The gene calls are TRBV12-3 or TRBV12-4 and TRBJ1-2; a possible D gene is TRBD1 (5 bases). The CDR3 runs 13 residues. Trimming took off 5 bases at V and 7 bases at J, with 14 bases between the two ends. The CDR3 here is CASSVVREGGYTF. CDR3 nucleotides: TGTGCCAGCAGTGTTGTCAGGGAGGGTGGCTACACCTTC.

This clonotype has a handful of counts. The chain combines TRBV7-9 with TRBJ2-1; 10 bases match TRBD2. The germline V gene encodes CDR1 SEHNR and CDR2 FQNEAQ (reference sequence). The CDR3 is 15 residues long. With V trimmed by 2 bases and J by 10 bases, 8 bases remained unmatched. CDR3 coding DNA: TGTGCCAGCAGCTTATTACTAGCGGGAATCTGGGAGCAGTTCTTC. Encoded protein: CASSLLLAGIWEQFF. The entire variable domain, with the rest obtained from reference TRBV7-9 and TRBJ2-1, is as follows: DTGVSQNPRHKITKRGQNVTFRCDPISEHNRLYWYRQTLGQGPEFLTYFQNEAQLEKSRLLSDRFSAERPKGSFSTLEIQRTEQGDSAMYLCASSLLLAGIWEQFFGPGTRLTVL.

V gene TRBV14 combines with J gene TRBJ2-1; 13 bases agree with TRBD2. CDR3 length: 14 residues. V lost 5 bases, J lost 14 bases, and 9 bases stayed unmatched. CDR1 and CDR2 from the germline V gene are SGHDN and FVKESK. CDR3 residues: CASSSRTSGSDEFF. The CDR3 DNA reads TGTGCCAGCAGCTCTAGGACTAGCGGGAGCGACGAGTTCTTC.

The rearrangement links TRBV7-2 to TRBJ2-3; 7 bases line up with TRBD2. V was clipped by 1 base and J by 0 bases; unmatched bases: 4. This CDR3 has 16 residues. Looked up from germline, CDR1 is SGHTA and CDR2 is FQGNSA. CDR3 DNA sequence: TGTGCCAGCAGCTTAGGGCTGGGGGGGAGCACAGATACGCAGTATTTT. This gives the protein CASSLGLGGSTDTQYF. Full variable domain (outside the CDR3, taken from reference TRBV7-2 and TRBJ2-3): GAGVSQSPSNKVTEKGKDVELRCDPISGHTALYWYRQSLGQGLEFLIYFQGNSAPDKSGLPSDRFSAERTGGSVSTLTIQRTQQEDSAVYLCASSLGLGGSTDTQYFGPGTRLTVL.

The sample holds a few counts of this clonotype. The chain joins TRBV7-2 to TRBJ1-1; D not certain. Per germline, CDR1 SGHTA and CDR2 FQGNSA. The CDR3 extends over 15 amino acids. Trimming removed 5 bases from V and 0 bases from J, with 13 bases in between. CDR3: CASSAGSVMNTEAFF. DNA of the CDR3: TGTGCCAGCAGCGCCGGATCCGTAATGAACACTGAAGCTTTCTTT.

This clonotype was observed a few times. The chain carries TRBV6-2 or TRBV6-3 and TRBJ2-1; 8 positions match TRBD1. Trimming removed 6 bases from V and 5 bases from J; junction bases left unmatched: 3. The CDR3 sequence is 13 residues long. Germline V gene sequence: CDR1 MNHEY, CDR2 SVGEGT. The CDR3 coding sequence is TGTGCCAGCAGGGACAGGGTGAACAATGAGCAGTTCTTC. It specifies CASRDRVNNEQFF.

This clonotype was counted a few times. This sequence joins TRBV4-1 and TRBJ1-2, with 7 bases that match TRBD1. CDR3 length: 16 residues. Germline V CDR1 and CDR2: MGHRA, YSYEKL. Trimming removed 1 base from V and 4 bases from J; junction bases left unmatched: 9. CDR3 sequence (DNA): TGCGCCAGCAGCCAAGGGGGAGGGGGCGACGTCTATGGCTACACCTTC. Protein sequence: CASSQGGGGDVYGYTF.

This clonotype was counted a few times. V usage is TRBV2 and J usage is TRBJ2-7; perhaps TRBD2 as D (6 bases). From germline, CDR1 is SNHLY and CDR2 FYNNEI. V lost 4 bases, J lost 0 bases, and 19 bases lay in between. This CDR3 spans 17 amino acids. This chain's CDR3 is CASSARVVGGLSYEQYF. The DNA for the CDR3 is TGTGCCAGCAGTGCCCGCGTCGTGGGGGGACTCTCCTACGAGCAGTACTTC.

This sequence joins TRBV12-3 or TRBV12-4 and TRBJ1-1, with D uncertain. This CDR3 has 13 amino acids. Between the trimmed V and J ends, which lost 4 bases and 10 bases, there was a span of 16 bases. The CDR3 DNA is TGTGCCAGCAGTTCATATACCGGGTTGCGAGCTTTCTTT. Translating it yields CASSSYTGLRAFF.